The TCR beta chain described here comes from a study of blood T cell repertoires in COVID-19. Study-wide context: The cDNA or gDNA used as material had been derived from T cells, B-cell-depleted T cells, or PBMCs.

The CDR3 has 13 residues. The germline CDR1 and CDR2 sequences are GTSNPN and SVGIG (reference sequence). Living in 24 US areas, the participants were between roughly 18 and 90 years of age. Assignment of participants to cohorts was predicated upon participant-reported clinical history. Study processing details: Estimated nucleated cell counts came from reference gene primer amplification. TCRdb keeps only in-frame clones here, not all; method: immunoSEQ multiplex PCR. The V and J calls and the clone size are those of that table, but D and trimming were determined from the DNA. The sample lists 82,000 or so clones, 75% to 90% occurring once.

The sequenced sample consisted of PBMCs or T cells enriched from blood (not recorded which). The chain links TRBV30 to TRBJ1-5, with D uncertain. The clonotype was recovered from a woman in her 50s with acute COVID-19. CDR3: CAHSSDSNQPQHF. The DNA for the CDR3 is TGTGCTCACAGCTCCGATAGCAATCAGCCCCAGCATTTT.